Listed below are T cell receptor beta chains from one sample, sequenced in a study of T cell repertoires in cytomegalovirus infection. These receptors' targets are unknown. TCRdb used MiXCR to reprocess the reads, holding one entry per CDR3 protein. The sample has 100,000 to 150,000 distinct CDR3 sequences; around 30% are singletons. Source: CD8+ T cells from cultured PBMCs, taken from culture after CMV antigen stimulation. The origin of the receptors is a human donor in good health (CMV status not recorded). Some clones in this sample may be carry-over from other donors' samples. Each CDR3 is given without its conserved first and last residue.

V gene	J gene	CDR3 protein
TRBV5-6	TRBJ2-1	ASSMGLANYNEQF
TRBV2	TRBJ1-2	ASIPGQGYGYT
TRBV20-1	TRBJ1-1	SARDLGVETEAF
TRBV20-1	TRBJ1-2	SARDHTGRASNYGYT
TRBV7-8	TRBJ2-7	ASSLGPGEFSYEQY
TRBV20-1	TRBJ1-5	SARDNKGWSYSNQPQH
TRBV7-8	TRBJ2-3	ASSLGASGGLGDTQY
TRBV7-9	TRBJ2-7	ASSLSGFPYEQY
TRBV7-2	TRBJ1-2	ASSLNPNYYGYT
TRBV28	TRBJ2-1	ASLTGGSYNEQF
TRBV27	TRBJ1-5	ASSLSTGANQPQH
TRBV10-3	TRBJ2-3	AISEPSGIGRDTQY
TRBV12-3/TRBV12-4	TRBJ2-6	ASSSGTVRVDPGANVLT
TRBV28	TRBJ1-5	ASSETGLGNQPQH
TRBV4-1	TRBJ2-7	ASSQDAAGVHYEQY
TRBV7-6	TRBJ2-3	ASIRRREGTGVPTDTQY
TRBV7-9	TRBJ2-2	ASNGLGPNTGELF
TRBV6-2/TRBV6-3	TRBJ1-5	ASSYGTGDGNQPQH
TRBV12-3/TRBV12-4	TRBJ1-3	ATSTDSRNTIY
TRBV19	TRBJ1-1	ASSIAGSNTEAF
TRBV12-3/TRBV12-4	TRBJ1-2	ASSPWDRGGRGYT
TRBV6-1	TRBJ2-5	ASSESAGGLETQY
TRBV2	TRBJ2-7	ASSDLTTPPYEQY
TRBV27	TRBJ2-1	ASSFQRDNEQF
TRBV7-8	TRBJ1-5	ASSQNIRDRGLGNQPQH
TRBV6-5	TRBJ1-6	ASSFAGEAASPLH
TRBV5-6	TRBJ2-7	ASSSGTEGQY
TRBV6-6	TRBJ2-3	ASSFQTSPSTDTQY
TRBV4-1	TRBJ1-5	ASSQVQGVGQPQH
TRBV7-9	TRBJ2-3	ASSSELAVGTDTQY
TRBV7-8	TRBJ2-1	ASSLGRREGGYNEQF
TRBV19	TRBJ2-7	ASSIDLGTRGYEQY